This TCR beta chain was found in a study of CD8+ T cells in alopecia areata. Study conclusions and caveats: Relative to normal scalp, lesional scalp, especially alopecia totalis/universalis, showed higher clonality. Although TCR sharing was seen in mice, sharing across patients was less clear, possibly for HLA-related reasons.

CDR3 length equals 15 residues. Germline V CDR1 and CDR2: MNHEY, SVGAGI. Trimming cost V 0 bases and J 3 bases, with 12 bases left between them. The sequencing template was cDNA reverse transcribed from extracted RNA. TCRdb's table, derived via immunoSEQ multiplex PCR, lists solely in-frame clones and lacks some. This sample has around 190,000 clones, with approximately 60% found just once. This clone was seen only a few times. The antigen is undetermined. Source material: CD8+ T cells sorted from blood. This TCR was recovered from a human donor in good health. The V gene is TRBV6-5, the J gene TRBJ2-7; D perhaps matches TRBD1 (5 bases). DNA for the CDR3: TGTGCCAGCAGTTACTCGTCTTGGGGCAACTACGAGCAGTACTTC. It codes for CASSYSSWGNYEQYF.